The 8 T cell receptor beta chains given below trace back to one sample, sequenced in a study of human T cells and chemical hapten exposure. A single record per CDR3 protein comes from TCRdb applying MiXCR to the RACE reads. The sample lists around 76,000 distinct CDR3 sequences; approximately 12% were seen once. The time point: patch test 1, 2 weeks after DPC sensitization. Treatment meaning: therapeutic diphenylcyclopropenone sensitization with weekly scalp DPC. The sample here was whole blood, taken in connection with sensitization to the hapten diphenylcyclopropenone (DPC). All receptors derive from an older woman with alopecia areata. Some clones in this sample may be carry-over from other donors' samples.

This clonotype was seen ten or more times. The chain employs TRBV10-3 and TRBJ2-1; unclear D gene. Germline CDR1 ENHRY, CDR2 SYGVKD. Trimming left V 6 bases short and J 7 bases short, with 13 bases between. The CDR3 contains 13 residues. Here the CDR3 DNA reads TGTGCCATCAGCGCGAACCTTCGAAATGAGCAGTTCTTC. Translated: CAISANLRNEQFF.

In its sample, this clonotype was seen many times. The CDR3 spells CASSFWGQGGYGYTF. The CDR3 DNA reads TGTGCCAGCAGTTTTTGGGGGCAGGGCGGATATGGCTACACCTTC. The rearrangement uses TRBV27 and TRBJ1-2, with D maybe TRBD1 (6 bases). The V and J ends lost 3 bases and 5 bases respectively, with 16 bases between them. The CDR3 is made up of 15 amino acids. CDR1 is MNHEY, CDR2 SMNVEV, per germline (reference sequence).

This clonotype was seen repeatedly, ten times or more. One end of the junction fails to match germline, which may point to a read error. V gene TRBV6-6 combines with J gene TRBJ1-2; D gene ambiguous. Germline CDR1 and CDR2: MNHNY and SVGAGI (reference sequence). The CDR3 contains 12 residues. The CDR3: CASSRDNFGYTF. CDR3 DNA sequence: TGTGCCAGCAGTCGAGACAACTTTGGCTACACCTTC.

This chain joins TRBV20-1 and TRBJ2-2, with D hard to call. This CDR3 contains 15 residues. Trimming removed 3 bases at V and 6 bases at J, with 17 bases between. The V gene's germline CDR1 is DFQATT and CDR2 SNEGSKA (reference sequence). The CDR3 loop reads CSASSYGSRAGELFF. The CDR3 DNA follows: TGCAGTGCTAGTTCCTACGGGTCTAGGGCCGGGGAGCTGTTTTTT.

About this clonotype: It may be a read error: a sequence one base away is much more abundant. The CDR3 sequence is CASSFSSGGRTDTQYF. In DNA form, the CDR3 reads TGTGCCAGCAGCTTTTCCAGTGGGGGACGCACAGATACGCAGTATTTT. The V call is TRBV7-2, the J call TRBJ2-3; D is possibly TRBD1 or TRBD2 (5 bases each). Germline CDR1 is SGHTA and CDR2 is FQGNSA. V lost 3 bases and J 1 base, leaving 14 bases between the germline ends. The length of the CDR3 is 16 residues.

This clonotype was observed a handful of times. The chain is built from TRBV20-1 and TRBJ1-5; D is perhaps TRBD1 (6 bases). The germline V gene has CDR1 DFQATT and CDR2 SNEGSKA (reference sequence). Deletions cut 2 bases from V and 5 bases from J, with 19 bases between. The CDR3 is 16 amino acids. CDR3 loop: CSARPLVDSGYQPQHF. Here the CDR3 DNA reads TGCAGTGCTAGACCCCTCGTGGACAGCGGATATCAGCCCCAGCATTTT.

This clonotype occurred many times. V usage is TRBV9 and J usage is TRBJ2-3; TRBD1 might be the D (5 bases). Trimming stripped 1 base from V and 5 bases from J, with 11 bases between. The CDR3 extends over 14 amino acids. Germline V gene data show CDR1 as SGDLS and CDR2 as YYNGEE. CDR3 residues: CASSVKTGIDTQYF. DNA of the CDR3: TGTGCCAGCAGCGTAAAAACAGGAATAGATACGCAGTATTTT.

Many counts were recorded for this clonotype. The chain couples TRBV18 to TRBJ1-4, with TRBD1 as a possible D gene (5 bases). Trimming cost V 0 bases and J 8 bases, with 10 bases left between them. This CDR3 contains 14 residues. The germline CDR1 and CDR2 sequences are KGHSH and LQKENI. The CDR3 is CASSPPGGREKLFF. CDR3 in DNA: TGTGCCAGCTCACCACCGGGGGGTCGCGAAAAACTGTTTTTT.